A selection of T cell receptor beta chains follows, all from one sample in a study of beta chain features in type 1 diabetes. Clones were read by immunoSEQ multiplex PCR, and TCRdb kept only the in-frame ones, dropping some. The data contain 300,000 to 350,000 clones, under 8.5% of them singletons. The sample was central memory CD4+ T cells from blood. These receptors originate from a woman aged 18 to 35 in good health. The CDR3 runs from the conserved cysteine through the conserved F or W. D genes are given only for firm matches. Only part of the rows carry a size: once, few, many, or a class if the clone is expanded.

few	TRBV5-1	.	TRBJ2-7	TGCGCCAGCAGCTCTAAGACAGGCTACGAGCAGTACTTC	CASSSKTGYEQYF
many	TRBV7-2	TRBD1	TRBJ1-1	TGTGCCAGCAGCTTACGATCAACGTGGGACAGGATGAACACTGAAGCTTTCTTT	CASSLRSTWDRMNTEAFF
.	TRBV6-6	TRBD1	TRBJ2-7	TGTGCCAGCAGCTGGACAGGACAGTACGAGCAGTACTTC	CASSWTGQYEQYF
once	TRBV10-3	.	TRBJ2-7	TGTGCCAGCAGAACAGTGGGGACCTACGAGCAGTACTTC	CASRTVGTYEQYF
.	TRBV14	.	TRBJ2-2	TGTGCCAGCAGCAAGAGCGATGGGTTTAGGAGCACCGGGGAGCTGTTTTTT	CASSKSDGFRSTGELFF
few	TRBV4-1	.	TRBJ2-1	TGCGCCAGCAGCCAAACAACAACCTACAGCTACAATGAGCAGTTCTTC	CASSQTTTYSYNEQFF
many	TRBV4-2	.	TRBJ2-1	TGTGCCAGCAGCCAAGATCGGGCCCGTCTGTTCTTC	CASSQDRARLFF
.	TRBV28	.	TRBJ1-1	TGTGCCAGCAGTCCCCCAAAGTTACAATTCGCTTTCTTT	CASSPPKLQFAFF
many	TRBV7-2	TRBD1	TRBJ1-3	TGTGCCAGCAGCCCGTGGACAGGCCTCTCTGGAAACACCATATATTTT	CASSPWTGLSGNTIYF
few	TRBV7-3	TRBD2	TRBJ2-1	TGTGCCAGCAGCTTAGGATCTTTGCGGGAGCACTACAATGAGCAGTTCTTC	CASSLGSLREHYNEQFF
.	TRBV20-1	.	TRBJ2-1	TGCAGTGCTAGGACCGGGAGTGAGCAGTTCTTC	CSARTGSEQFF
.	TRBV5-1	.	TRBJ2-7	TGCGCCAGCAGCTTGGGGGAAGGGGCTCGCGAGCAGTACTTC	CASSLGEGAREQYF
many	TRBV5-6	.	TRBJ2-6	TGTGCCAGCAGCCGCAAACGACAGGCTGGGGCCAACGTCCTGACTTTC	CASSRKRQAGANVLTF
few	TRBV6-5	.	TRBJ2-1	TGTGCCAGCAGGGCGAGTCTAGCGTACAATGAGCAGTTCTTC	CASRASLAYNEQFF
.	TRBV28	.	TRBJ1-1	TGTGCCAGCAGCCTCTTCGACCCGCTTGAAGCTTTCTTT	CASSLFDPLEAFF
few	TRBV28	.	TRBJ2-3	TGTGCCAGCAGTTCGGGGGCGGGGATTGATACGCAGTATTTT	CASSSGAGIDTQYF
few	TRBV11-2	.	TRBJ2-5	TGTGCCAGCAGCTTAAGGGGGAGTAGGGAGACCCAGTACTTC	CASSLRGSRETQYF
.	TRBV7-2	TRBD2	TRBJ2-7	TGTGCCAGCAGCTTAGAGTCAGCGGGATTAGCCGAGCAGTACTTC	CASSLESAGLAEQYF
few	TRBV28	TRBD1	TRBJ1-1	TGTGCCAGCAGGGGACAGGGTCACGCTGAAGCTTTCTTT	CASRGQGHAEAFF
.	TRBV28	.	TRBJ1-2	TGTGCCAGCAGTTTTTACTTGGGGGATTCTGGCTACACCTTC	CASSFYLGDSGYTF
.	TRBV28	.	TRBJ2-2	TGTGCCACCCGGGACACATACACCGGGGAGCTGTTTTTT	CATRDTYTGELFF
.	TRBV18	TRBD1	TRBJ2-1	TGTGCCAGCTTTCCCGCGGTGAGGACAGGGCGAAGGGTCTTC	CASFPAVRTGRRVF
few	TRBV28	.	TRBJ2-3	TGTGCCAGCAGGGAAAGGACAGTTTCCAGGCCGCAGTATTTT	CASRERTVSRPQYF
few	TRBV6-6	.	TRBJ1-3	TGTGCCAGCAGTTACTCATCCGGGAGCTCTGGAAACACCATATATTTT	CASSYSSGSSGNTIYF
.	TRBV28	.	TRBJ2-7	TGTGCCAGCAGTTATTACTACGAGCAGTACTTC	CASSYYYEQYF
.	TRBV5-6	TRBD1	TRBJ1-2	TGTGCCAGCAGCCGACAGGGGTATGGCTACACCTTC	CASSRQGYGYTF
few	TRBV14	TRBD2	TRBJ2-3	TGTGCCAGCAGCCACCGTAGCGGGAGGCCCACAGATACGCAGTATTTT	CASSHRSGRPTDTQYF
.	TRBV7-8	TRBD2	TRBJ2-3	TGTGCCAGTCGACTAGCTGGCACAGATACGCAGTATTTT	CASRLAGTDTQYF
few	TRBV6-5	.	TRBJ2-3	TGTGCCAGCAGTTACGATTCAGATACGCAGTATTTT	CASSYDSDTQYF